Sequencing of this T cell receptor beta chain was carried out in a study of T cell repertoires in cytomegalovirus infection. Using its own MiXCR run on the reads, TCRdb lists one record per CDR3 protein. The table records about 160,000 distinct CDR3 sequences, roughly 17% of them present only once. This sequence originates from a human donor in good health (CMV status not recorded). Some clones in this sample may be carry-over from other donors' samples. Input material: CD8+ T cells from PBMCs.

This CDR3 reads CSVPAGTGDSGIQYF. The CDR3 DNA follows: TGCAGCGTTCCCGCCGGGACAGGGGATTCGGGCATTCAGTACTTC. The chain has TRBV29-1 and TRBJ2-4; TRBD1 matches 10 bases. This CDR3 is 15 amino acids long. V shed 5 bases, J shed 9 bases, and the junction held 13 bases outside the gene matches. Per the germline V gene, CDR1 is SQVTM and CDR2 is ANQGSEA.